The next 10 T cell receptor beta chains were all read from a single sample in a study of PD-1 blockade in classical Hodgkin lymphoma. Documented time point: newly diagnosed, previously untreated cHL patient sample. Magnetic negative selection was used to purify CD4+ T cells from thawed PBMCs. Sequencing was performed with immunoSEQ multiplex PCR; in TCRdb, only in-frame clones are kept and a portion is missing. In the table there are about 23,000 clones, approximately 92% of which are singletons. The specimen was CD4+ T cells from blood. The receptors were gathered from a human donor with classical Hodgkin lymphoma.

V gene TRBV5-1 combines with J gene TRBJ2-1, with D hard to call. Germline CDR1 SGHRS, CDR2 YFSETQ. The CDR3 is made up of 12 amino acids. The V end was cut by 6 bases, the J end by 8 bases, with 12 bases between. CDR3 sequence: CASTSGMDEQFF. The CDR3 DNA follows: TGCGCCAGCACGTCTGGTATGGATGAGCAGTTCTTC.

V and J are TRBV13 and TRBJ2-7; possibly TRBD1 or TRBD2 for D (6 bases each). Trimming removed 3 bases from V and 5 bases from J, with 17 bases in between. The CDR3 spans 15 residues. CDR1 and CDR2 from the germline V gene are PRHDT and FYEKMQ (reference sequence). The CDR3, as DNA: TGTGCCAGCAGCTTCGGGGGCTACCCAGTCGACGAGCAGTACTTC. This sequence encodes CASSFGGYPVDEQYF.

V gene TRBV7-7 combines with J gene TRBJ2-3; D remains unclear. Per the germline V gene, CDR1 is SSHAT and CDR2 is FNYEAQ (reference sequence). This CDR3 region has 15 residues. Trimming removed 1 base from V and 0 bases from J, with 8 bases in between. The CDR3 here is CASSLGSASTDTQYF. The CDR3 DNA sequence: TGTGCCAGCAGCTTAGGGTCGGCCAGCACAGATACGCAGTATTTT.

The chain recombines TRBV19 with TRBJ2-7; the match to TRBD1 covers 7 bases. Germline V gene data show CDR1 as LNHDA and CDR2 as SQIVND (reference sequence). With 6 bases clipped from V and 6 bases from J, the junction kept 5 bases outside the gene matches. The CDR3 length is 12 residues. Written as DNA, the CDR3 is TGTGCCAGTAGCCACGGACAGGCCGAGCAGTACTTC. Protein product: CASSHGQAEQYF.

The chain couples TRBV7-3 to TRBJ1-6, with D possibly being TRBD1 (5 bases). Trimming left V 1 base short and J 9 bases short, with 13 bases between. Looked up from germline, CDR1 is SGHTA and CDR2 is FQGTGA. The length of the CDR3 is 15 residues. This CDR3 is CASSLMGPMSSPLHF. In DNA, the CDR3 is TGTGCCAGCAGCTTAATGGGACCGATGAGTTCACCCCTCCACTTT.

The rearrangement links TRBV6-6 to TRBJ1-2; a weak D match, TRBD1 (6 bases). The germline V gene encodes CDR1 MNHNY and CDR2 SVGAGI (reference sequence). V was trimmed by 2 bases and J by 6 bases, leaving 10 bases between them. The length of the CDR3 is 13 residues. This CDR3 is CASSYGGPNGYTF. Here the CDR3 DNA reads TGTGCCAGCAGTTACGGGGGGCCCAATGGCTACACCTTC.

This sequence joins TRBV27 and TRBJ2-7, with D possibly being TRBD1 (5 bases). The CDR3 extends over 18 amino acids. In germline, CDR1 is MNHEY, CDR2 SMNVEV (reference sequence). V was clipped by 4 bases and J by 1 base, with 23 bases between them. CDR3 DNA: TGTGCCAGCAGTTCCGCACTCGACAGAGCAAAGATTTCCTACGAGCAGTACTTC. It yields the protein CASSSALDRAKISYEQYF.

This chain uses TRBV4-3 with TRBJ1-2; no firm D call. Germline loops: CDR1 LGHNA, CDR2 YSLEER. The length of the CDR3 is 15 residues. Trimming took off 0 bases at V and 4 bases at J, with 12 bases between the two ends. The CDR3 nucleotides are TGCGCCAGCAGCCAAGACCCTAGGGCCGTCTATGGCTACACCTTC. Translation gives CASSQDPRAVYGYTF.

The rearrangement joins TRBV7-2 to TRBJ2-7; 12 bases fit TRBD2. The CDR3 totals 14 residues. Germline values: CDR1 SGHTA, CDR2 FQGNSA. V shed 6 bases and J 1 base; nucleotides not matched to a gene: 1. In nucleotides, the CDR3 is TGTGCCAGCAGGCTAGCGGGAGGGTCCTACGAGCAGTACTTC. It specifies CASRLAGGSYEQYF.

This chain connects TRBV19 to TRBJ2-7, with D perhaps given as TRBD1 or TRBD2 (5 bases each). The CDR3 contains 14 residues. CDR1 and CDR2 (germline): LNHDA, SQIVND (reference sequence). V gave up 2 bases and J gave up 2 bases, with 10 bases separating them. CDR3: CASSIPGTPYEQYF. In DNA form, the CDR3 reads TGTGCCAGTAGTATACCAGGGACCCCCTACGAGCAGTACTTC.